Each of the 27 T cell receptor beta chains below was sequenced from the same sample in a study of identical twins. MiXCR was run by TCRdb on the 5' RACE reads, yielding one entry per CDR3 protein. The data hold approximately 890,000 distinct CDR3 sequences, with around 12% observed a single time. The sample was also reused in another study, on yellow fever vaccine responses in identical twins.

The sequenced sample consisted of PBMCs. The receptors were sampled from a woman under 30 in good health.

CDR3 sequence: CASSPGTWDQPQHF. The DNA for the CDR3 is TGTGCCAGCAGTCCAGGGACGTGGGATCAGCCCCAGCATTTT. The genes are TRBV12-3 or TRBV12-4 and TRBJ1-5; possibly TRBD1 for D (5 bases). V lost 5 bases and J lost 5, with 13 bases in between. The CDR3 length is 14 residues.

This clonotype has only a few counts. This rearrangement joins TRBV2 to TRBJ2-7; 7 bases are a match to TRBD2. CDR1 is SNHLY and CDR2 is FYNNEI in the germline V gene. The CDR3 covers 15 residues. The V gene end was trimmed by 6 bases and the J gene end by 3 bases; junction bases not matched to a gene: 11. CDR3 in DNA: TGTGCCAGCAGCTTCACATCATTAGCGGGCTACGAGCAGTACGTC. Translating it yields CASSFTSLAGYEQYV.

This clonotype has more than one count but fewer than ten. This chain's CDR3 is CASGFRPGELFF. The CDR3 bases are TGTGCTAGTGGTTTTCGCCCCGGGGAGCTGTTTTTT. The chain has TRBV12-5 and TRBJ2-2; D call uncertain. Germline V gene sequence: CDR1 LGHNT, CDR2 FRNRAP. Trimming pared 3 bases from V and 6 bases from J, leaving 5 bases between. This CDR3 has 12 amino acids.

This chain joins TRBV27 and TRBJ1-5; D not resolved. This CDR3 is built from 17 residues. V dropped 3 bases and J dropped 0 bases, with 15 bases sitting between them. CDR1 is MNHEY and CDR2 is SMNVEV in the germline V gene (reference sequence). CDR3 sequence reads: CASSLSWGYLSNQPQHF. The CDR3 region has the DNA TGTGCCAGCAGTTTGTCCTGGGGTTACCTTAGCAATCAGCCCCAGCATTTT.

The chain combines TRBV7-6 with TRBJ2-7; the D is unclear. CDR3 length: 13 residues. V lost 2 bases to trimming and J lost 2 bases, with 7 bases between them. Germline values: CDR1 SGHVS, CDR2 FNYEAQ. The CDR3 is CASSLRRTYEQYF. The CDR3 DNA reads TGTGCCAGCAGCTTAAGACGGACCTACGAGCAGTACTTC.

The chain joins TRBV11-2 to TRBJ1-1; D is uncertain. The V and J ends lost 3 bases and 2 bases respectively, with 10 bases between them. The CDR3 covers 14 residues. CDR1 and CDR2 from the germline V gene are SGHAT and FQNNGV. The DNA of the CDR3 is TGTGCCAGCAGCTTCCAACAGATCAACACTGAAGCTTTCTTT. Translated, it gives CASSFQQINTEAFF.

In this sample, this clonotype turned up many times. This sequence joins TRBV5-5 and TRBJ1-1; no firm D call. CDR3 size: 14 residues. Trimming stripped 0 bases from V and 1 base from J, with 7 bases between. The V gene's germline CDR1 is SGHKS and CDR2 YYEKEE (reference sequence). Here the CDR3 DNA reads TGTGCCAGCAGCTTGGCTCACAGGAACACTGAAGCTTTCTTT. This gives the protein CASSLAHRNTEAFF. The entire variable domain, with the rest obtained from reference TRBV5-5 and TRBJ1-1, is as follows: DAGVTQSPTHLIKTRGQQVTLRCSPISGHKSVSWYQQVLGQGPQFIFQYYEKEERGRGNFPDRFSARQFPNYSSELNVNALLLGDSALYLCASSLAHRNTEAFFGQGTRLTVV.

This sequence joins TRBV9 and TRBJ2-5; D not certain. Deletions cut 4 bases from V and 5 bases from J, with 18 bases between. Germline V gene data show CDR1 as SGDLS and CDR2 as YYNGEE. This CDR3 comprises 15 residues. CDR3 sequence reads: CASSPRVTLGETQYF. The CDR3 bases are TGTGCCAGCAGCCCTAGGGTGACCCTGGGGGAGACCCAGTACTTC.

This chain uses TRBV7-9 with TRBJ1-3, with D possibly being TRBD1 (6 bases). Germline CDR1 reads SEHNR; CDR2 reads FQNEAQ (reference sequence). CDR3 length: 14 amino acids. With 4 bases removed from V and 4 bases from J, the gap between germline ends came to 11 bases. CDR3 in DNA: TGTGCCAGCAGCTCACAGGGTTTAGGAAACACCATATATTTT. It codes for CASSSQGLGNTIYF.

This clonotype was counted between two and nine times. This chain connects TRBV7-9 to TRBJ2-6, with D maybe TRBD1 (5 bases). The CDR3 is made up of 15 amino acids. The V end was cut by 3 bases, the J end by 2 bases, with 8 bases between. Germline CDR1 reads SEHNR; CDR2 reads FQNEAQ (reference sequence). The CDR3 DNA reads TGTGCCAGCAGCTTTTACAGGCCTGGGGCCAACGTCCTGACTTTC. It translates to CASSFYRPGANVLTF.

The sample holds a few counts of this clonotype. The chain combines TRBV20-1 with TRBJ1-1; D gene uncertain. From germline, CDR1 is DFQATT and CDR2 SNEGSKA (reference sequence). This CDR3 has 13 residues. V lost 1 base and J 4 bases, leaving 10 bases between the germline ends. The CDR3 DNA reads TGCAGTGCTAGAGGCCCCATTGGCACTGAAGCTTTCTTT. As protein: CSARGPIGTEAFF.

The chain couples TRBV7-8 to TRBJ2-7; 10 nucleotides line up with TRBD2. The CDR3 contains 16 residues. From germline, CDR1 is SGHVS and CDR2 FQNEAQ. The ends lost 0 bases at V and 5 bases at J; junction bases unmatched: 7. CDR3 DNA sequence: TGTGCCAGCAGCTTAGCATCCCTAGCGGGAGCTGACGAGCAGTACTTC. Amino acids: CASSLASLAGADEQYF.

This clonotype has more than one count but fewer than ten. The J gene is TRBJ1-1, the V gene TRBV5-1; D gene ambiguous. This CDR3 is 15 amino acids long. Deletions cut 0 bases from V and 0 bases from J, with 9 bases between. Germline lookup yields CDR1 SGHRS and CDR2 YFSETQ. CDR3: CASSLEWTVNTEAFF. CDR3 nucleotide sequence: TGCGCCAGCAGCTTGGAGTGGACTGTGAACACTGAAGCTTTCTTT. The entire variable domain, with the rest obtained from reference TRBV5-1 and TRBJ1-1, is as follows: KAGVTQTPRYLIKTRGQQVTLSCSPISGHRSVSWYQQTPGQGLQFLFEYFSETQRNKGNFPGRFSGRQFSNSRSEMNVSTLELGDSALYLCASSLEWTVNTEAFFGQGTRLTVV.

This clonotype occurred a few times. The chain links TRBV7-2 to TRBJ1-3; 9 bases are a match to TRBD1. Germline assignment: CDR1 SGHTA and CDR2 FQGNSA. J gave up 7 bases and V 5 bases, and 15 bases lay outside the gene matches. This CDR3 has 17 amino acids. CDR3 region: CASSPTGGTPSRNTIYF. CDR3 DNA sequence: TGTGCCAGCAGCCCGACAGGGGGGACACCATCCAGGAACACCATATATTTT.

CDR3 sequence reads: CASSYRGTYSGNTIYF. Here the CDR3 DNA reads TGTGCCAGCAGTTATCGTGGGACATACTCTGGAAACACCATATATTTT. The rearrangement uses TRBV6-5 and TRBJ1-3; perhaps TRBD1 as D (6 bases). The V end was cut by 3 bases, the J end by 0 bases, with 12 bases between. From germline, CDR1 is MNHEY and CDR2 SVGAGI. The CDR3 loop spans 16 amino acids.

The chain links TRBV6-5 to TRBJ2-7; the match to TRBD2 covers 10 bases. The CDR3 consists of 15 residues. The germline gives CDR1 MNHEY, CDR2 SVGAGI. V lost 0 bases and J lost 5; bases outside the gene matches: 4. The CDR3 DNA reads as TGTGCCAGCAGTTACTCTACTAGCGGGAATAACGAGCAGTACTTC. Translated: CASSYSTSGNNEQYF.

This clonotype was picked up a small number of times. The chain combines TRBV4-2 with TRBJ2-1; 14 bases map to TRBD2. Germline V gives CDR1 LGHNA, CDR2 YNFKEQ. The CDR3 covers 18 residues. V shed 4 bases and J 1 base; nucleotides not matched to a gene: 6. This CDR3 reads CASSPGTSGSESYNEQFF. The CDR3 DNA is TGTGCCAGCAGCCCCGGGACTAGCGGGAGTGAGTCCTACAATGAGCAGTTCTTC.

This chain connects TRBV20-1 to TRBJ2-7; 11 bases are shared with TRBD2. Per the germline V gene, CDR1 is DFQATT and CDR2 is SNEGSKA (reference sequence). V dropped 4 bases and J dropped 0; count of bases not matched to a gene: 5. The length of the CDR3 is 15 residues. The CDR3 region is CSATLTSGSSYEQYF. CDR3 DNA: TGCAGTGCTACCCTCACTAGCGGGAGCTCCTACGAGCAGTACTTC.

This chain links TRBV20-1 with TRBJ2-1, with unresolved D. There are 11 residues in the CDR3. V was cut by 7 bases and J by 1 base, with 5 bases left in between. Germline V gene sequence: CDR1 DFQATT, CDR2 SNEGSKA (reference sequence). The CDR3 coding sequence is TGCAGTGGTAGTTCCTACAATGAGCAGTTCTTC. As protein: CSGSSYNEQFF.

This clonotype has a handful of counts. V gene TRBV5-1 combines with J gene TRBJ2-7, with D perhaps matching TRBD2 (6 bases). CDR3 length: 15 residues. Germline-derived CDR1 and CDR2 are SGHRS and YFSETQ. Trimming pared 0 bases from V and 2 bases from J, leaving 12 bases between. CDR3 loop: CASSLESGSTYEQYV. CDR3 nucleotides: TGCGCCAGCAGCTTGGAAAGCGGGTCTACCTACGAGCAGTACGTC.

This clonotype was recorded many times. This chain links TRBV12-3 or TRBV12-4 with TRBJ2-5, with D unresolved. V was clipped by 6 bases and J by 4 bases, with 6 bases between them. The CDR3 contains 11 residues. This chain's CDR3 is CASSFRETQYF. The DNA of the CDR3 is TGTGCCAGCAGCTTTAGAGAGACCCAGTACTTC.

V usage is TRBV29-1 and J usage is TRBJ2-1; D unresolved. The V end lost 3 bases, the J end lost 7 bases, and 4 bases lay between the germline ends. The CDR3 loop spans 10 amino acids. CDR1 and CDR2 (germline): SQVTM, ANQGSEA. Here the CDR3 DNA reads TGCAGCGTTGACCGGAATGAGCAGTTCTTC. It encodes CSVDRNEQFF.

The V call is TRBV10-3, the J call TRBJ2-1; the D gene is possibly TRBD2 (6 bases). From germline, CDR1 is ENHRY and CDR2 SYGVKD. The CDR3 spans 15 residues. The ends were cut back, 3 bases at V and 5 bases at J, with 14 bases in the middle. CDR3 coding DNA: TGTGCCATCAGTGAAGCACTAGGACTACACAATGAGCAGTTCTTC. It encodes CAISEALGLHNEQFF.

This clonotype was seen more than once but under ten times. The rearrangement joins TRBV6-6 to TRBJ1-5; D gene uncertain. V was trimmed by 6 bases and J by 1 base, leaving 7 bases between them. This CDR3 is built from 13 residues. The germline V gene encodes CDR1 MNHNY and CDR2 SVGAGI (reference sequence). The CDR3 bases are TGTGCCAGCAGAGATATCAGCAATCAGCCCCAGCATTTT. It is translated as CASRDISNQPQHF.

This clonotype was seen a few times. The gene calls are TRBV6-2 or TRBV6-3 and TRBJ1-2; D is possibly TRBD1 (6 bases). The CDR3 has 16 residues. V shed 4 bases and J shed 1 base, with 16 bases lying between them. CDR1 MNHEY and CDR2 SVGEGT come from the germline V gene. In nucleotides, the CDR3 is TGTGCCAGCAGTTCCGCAGGGGCGGACCGTAACTATGGCTACACCTTC. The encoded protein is CASSSAGADRNYGYTF.

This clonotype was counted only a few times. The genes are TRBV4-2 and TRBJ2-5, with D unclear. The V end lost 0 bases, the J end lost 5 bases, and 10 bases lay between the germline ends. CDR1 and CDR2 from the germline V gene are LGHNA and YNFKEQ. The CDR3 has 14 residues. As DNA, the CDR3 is TGTGCCAGCAGCCAAGATCTTGGGCTGGAGACCCAGTACTTC. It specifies CASSQDLGLETQYF.

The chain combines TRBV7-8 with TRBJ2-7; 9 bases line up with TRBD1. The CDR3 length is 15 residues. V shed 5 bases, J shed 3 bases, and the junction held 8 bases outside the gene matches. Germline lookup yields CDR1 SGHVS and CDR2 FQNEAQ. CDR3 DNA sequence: TGTGCCAGCAGCCCAACAGGGGGCGGAAGCTACGAGCAGTACTTC. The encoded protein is CASSPTGGGSYEQYF.